The next 9 T cell receptor beta chains were all read from a single sample in a study of response to subunit inactivated influenza vaccine. One entry per CDR3 protein results from TCRdb running MiXCR on the RT-PCR reads. There are almost 600,000 distinct CDR3 sequences in the sample; about 15% occur only once, and around 10% lies in the top ten. Here the sequenced sample was PBMCs from blood, taken 11 to 12 days after vaccination. Receptor source: a man aged 50-59 years who received an inactivated influenza vaccine.

The gene calls are TRBV4-2 and TRBJ1-2; 9 nucleotides line up with TRBD1. V shed 4 bases and J 4 bases; nucleotides not matched to a gene: 4. The length of the CDR3 is 14 residues. The germline V gene has CDR1 LGHNA and CDR2 YNFKEQ. The CDR3 protein is CASSRDREIYGYTF. The CDR3 nucleotides read TGTGCCAGCAGCCGGGACAGGGAGATCTATGGCTACACCTTC.

This clonotype was picked up many times. V gene TRBV20-1 combines with J gene TRBJ1-2; 7 bases agree with TRBD1. The V gene end was trimmed by 6 bases and the J gene end by 2 bases; junction bases not matched to a gene: 6. The CDR3 has 13 amino acids. Per germline, CDR1 DFQATT and CDR2 SNEGSKA (reference sequence). CDR3 in amino acids: CSAHDRANYGYTF. CDR3 DNA: TGCAGTGCACACGACAGGGCCAACTATGGCTACACCTTC.

This clonotype was observed a handful of times. The V call is TRBV5-4, the J call TRBJ2-3; 10 positions agree with TRBD2. Germline values: CDR1 SGHNT, CDR2 YYREEE (reference sequence). J gave up 6 bases and V 4 bases, and 5 bases lay outside the gene matches. The CDR3 consists of 14 residues. CDR3 in DNA: TGTGCCAGCAGCCTCGGGACTAGCGTTGATACGCAGTATTTT. Protein sequence: CASSLGTSVDTQYF.

The chain is built from TRBV5-1 and TRBJ1-2, with 8 bases fitting TRBD1. V trimming: 0 bases; J trimming: 3 bases; junction bases outside the gene matches: 1. The germline gives CDR1 SGHRS, CDR2 YFSETQ. There are 14 residues in the CDR3. Written as DNA, the CDR3 is TGCGCCAGCAGCTTGGGGGGACAGGACTATGGCTACACCTTC. It codes for CASSLGGQDYGYTF.

The chain has TRBV7-8 and TRBJ1-5, with D uncertain. The CDR3 has 16 amino acids. Germline CDR1 SGHVS, CDR2 FQNEAQ. V lost 3 bases and J 4 bases, leaving 16 bases between the germline ends. The CDR3 region has the DNA TGTGCCAGCAGCTTCGCCAAGGGAGGTAGTAATCAGCCCCAGCATTTT. As protein: CASSFAKGGSNQPQHF.

The J gene is TRBJ2-1, the V gene TRBV12-3 or TRBV12-4; 12 positions agree with TRBD1. V dropped 7 bases and J dropped 0; count of bases not matched to a gene: 4. The CDR3 runs to 16 residues. CDR3 coding DNA: TGTGCCAGCACTGGGACAGGGGGCGCCTCCTACAATGAGCAGTTCTTC. This codes for CASTGTGGASYNEQFF.

DNA of the CDR3: TGTGCCAGCAGTGCTCTAGCGGACAATGAGCAGTTCTTC. It yields the protein CASSALADNEQFF. The genes are TRBV12-3 or TRBV12-4 and TRBJ2-1; 7 nucleotides agree with TRBD2. J gave up 5 bases and V 5 bases, and 3 bases lay outside the gene matches. This CDR3 contains 13 residues.

The rearrangement joins TRBV7-9 to TRBJ2-3; no clear D. The germline V and J ends were trimmed by 2 bases and 4 bases, with 7 bases remaining between them. Germline CDR1 and CDR2: SEHNR and FQNEAQ (reference sequence). The CDR3 extends over 13 amino acids. In DNA, the CDR3 is TGTGCCAGCAGCTTAATCTCCTCAGATACGCAGTATTTT. Protein product: CASSLISSDTQYF.

The rearrangement joins TRBV4-2 to TRBJ2-2; D might be TRBD2 (6 bases). Germline values: CDR1 LGHNA, CDR2 YNFKEQ. This CDR3 has 18 residues. Trimming shortened V by 3 bases and J by 0 bases, and 17 bases separated the two germline ends. CDR3 region: CASSHLTAGGANTGELFF. As DNA, the CDR3 is TGTGCCAGCAGCCACCTTACCGCTGGCGGGGCGAACACCGGGGAGCTGTTTTTT.